Each of the 22 T cell receptor beta chains below was sequenced from the same sample in a study of blood T cell repertoires in COVID-19 (dated by TCRdb to 2018 to 2020). The library was made by the immunoSEQ multiplex PCR assay. This is the immuneACCESS table as TCRdb keeps it, with only in-frame sequences that have V and J called. A part of the clones is gone; compared with another copy, unresolved V genes explain less than half, and the rest is unexplained. This sample has tens of thousands of clones in its table, and about 92% of those were observed once. Of the sample, 2% to 3% falls within the top ten clones. Sequenced: peripheral blood. Receptor source: a man over 45 with acute or convalescent COVID-19.

This chain links TRBV24-1 with TRBJ1-5; 7 bases agree with TRBD1. Germline assignment: CDR1 KGHDR and CDR2 SFDVKD. The length of the CDR3 is 13 residues. Losses at the gene ends were 7 bases for V and 3 bases for J; bases not matched to a gene: 2. The CDR3 sequence: CATSDRVNQPQHF. CDR3 coding DNA: TGTGCCACCAGCGACAGGGTCAATCAGCCCCAGCATTTT.

This sequence joins TRBV9 and TRBJ2-2; tentatively, D is TRBD2 (5 bases). The V end was cut by 4 bases, the J end by 2 bases, with 15 bases between. Germline loops: CDR1 SGDLS, CDR2 YYNGEE. The CDR3 is 16 residues long. CDR3: CASSSPQDSNTGELFF. CDR3 bases: TGTGCCAGCAGCTCCCCGCAGGACTCTAACACCGGGGAGCTGTTTTTT.

This clone occurred a few times. The chain combines TRBV2 with TRBJ1-6, with D possibly TRBD1 on 6 matching bases. The V and J ends lost 6 bases and 8 bases respectively, with 11 bases between them. The V gene's germline CDR1 is SNHLY and CDR2 FYNNEI. This CDR3 is built from 13 residues. The CDR3 nucleotides are TGTGCCAGCAGCCAGGACAGTGATTCACCCCTCCACTTT. It encodes CASSQDSDSPLHF.

This clone has a single count. V usage is TRBV19 and J usage is TRBJ1-1; D not resolved. This CDR3 has 15 amino acids. CDR1 is LNHDA and CDR2 is SQIVND in the germline V gene (reference sequence). V was cut by 10 bases and J by 4 bases, with 22 bases left in between. CDR3: CANLLRRRVGTEAFF. CDR3 DNA: TGTGCCAACCTCCTCAGGCGGCGGGTCGGCACTGAAGCTTTCTTT.

This chain joins TRBV3-1 (or the pseudogene TRBV3-2) and TRBJ2-7, with D maybe TRBD2 (5 bases). The CDR3 length is 14 residues. Germline V gives CDR1 LGHDT, CDR2 YNNKEL (reference sequence). Trimming cost V 4 bases and J 5 bases, with 15 bases left between them. CDR3 in amino acids: CASSPYSAGNEQYF. The CDR3 nucleotides are TGTGCCAGCAGCCCCTATTCGGCCGGGAACGAGCAGTACTTC.

The chain joins TRBV10-2 to TRBJ2-1; a weak D match, TRBD2 (5 bases). The CDR3 has 20 amino acids. Trimming removed 3 bases at V and 0 bases at J, with 24 bases between. Germline CDR1 reads WSHSY; CDR2 reads SAAADI. The CDR3 region is CASSEIETRGVRSSYNEQFF. CDR3 in DNA: TGCGCCAGCAGTGAAATAGAAACTAGAGGTGTTCGGAGCTCCTACAATGAGCAGTTCTTC.

V gene TRBV3-1 (or the pseudogene TRBV3-2) combines with J gene TRBJ1-2; D gene ambiguous. CDR1 and CDR2 from the germline V gene are LGHDT and YNNKEL (reference sequence). Trimming took off 0 bases at V and 2 bases at J, with 7 bases between the two ends. The CDR3 runs to 14 residues. CDR3 DNA: TGTGCCAGCAGCCAAGAGGCCAGAAACTATGGCTACACCTTC. Protein: CASSQEARNYGYTF.

The genes are TRBV28 and TRBJ1-1; the D gene is possibly TRBD1 (5 bases). Germline V gene lookup returns CDR1 MDHEN and CDR2 SYDVKM. The CDR3 totals 13 residues. V was pared by 6 bases and J by 0 bases, with 8 bases between. The CDR3 bases are TGTGCCAGCAGAGGGGTCATGAACACTGAAGCTTTCTTT. It is translated as CASRGVMNTEAFF.

The chain combines TRBV28 with TRBJ2-5, with 8 nucleotides matching TRBD1. The CDR3 has 14 amino acids. With V trimmed by 5 bases and J by 5 bases, 7 bases remained unmatched. The germline V gene has CDR1 MDHEN and CDR2 SYDVKM. CDR3 sequence reads: CASSRAGGGETQYF. CDR3 nucleotide sequence: TGTGCCAGCAGTAGAGCAGGGGGCGGGGAGACCCAGTACTTC.

There are a few counts of this clone. CDR3 in amino acids: CASSFREAYEQYF. Written as DNA, the CDR3 is TGTGCCAGCAGTTTCCGGGAGGCCTACGAGCAGTACTTC. The gene calls are TRBV12-3 or TRBV12-4 and TRBJ2-7, with TRBD2 matching over 7 bases. This CDR3 spans 13 amino acids. Unmatched junction bases numbered 1, after V lost 3 bases and J lost 2 bases.

This chain uses TRBV4-2 with TRBJ1-2, with a tentative D call TRBD1 (6 bases). The CDR3 spans 15 residues. Trimming removed 0 bases at V and 2 bases at J, with 10 bases between. The germline V gene encodes CDR1 LGHNA and CDR2 YNFKEQ. CDR3 coding DNA: TGTGCCAGCAGCCAAGATGGCAGGGGAAACTATGGCTACACCTTC. Its protein is CASSQDGRGNYGYTF.

This chain uses TRBV6-2 or TRBV6-3 with TRBJ2-2; 7 bases align to TRBD2. There are 15 residues in the CDR3. J lost 6 bases, V lost 5 bases, and 9 bases had no gene match. The germline V gene encodes CDR1 MNHEY and CDR2 SVGEGT. DNA for the CDR3: TGTGCCAGCAGTAAACCTCGGGGGGTACCCGGGGAGCTGTTTTTT. This translates into CASSKPRGVPGELFF.

V usage is TRBV5-1 and J usage is TRBJ1-2; D is possibly TRBD1 (5 bases). Germline values: CDR1 SGHRS, CDR2 YFSETQ. Deletions cut 2 bases from V and 8 bases from J, with 19 bases between. The CDR3 consists of 15 residues. The CDR3: CASSFGQGQFGGYTF. The CDR3, as DNA: TGCGCCAGCAGCTTTGGGCAAGGACAATTTGGCGGCTACACCTTC.

This clone occurred once. The chain has TRBV12-3 or TRBV12-4 and TRBJ1-1; TRBD1 matches 10 bases. This CDR3 comprises 12 residues. Germline trimming cut 4 bases from V and 11 bases from J; bases unmatched to any gene: 4. The CDR3 loop is CASSWTGGGAFF. For the CDR3, the DNA is TGTGCCAGCAGTTGGACAGGGGGTGGTGCTTTCTTT.

The chain combines TRBV7-8 with TRBJ1-2; 8 bases agree with TRBD1. The trim removed 5 bases at V and 3 bases at J, leaving 5 bases unmatched. From germline, CDR1 is SGHVS and CDR2 FQNEAQ. The CDR3 loop spans 14 amino acids. The CDR3, as DNA: TGTGCCAGCAGCGTCACAGGGGGGGACTATGGCTACACCTTC. Residues: CASSVTGGDYGYTF. The variable domain in full, with the rest retrieved from reference TRBV7-8 and TRBJ1-2, is GAGVSQSPRYKVAKRGQDVALRCDPISGHVSLFWYQQALGQGPEFLTYFQNEAQLDKSGLPSDRFFAERPEGSVSTLKIQRTQQEDSAVYLCASSVTGGDYGYTFGSGTRLTVV.

V gene TRBV30 combines with J gene TRBJ1-6, with D uncertain. Germline V lookup: CDR1 GTSNPN, CDR2 SVGIG (reference sequence). This CDR3 region has 13 residues. The ends were cut back, 5 bases at V and 6 bases at J, with 11 bases in the middle. The chain's CDR3 is CAWASRSNSPLHF. CDR3 nucleotide sequence: TGTGCCTGGGCGAGTAGGAGTAATTCACCCCTCCACTTT.

The chain carries TRBV5-1 and TRBJ1-5, with unresolved D. The germline gives CDR1 SGHRS, CDR2 YFSETQ. The ends were cut back, 4 bases at V and 7 bases at J, with 12 bases in the middle. The CDR3 consists of 13 residues. The CDR3 coding sequence is TGCGCCAGCAGCCGAGGGCCCGGGCAGCCCCAGCATTTT. It specifies CASSRGPGQPQHF.

V and J are TRBV7-3 and TRBJ2-3; 8 bases agree with TRBD1. The CDR3 extends over 14 amino acids. The V gene end was trimmed by 5 bases and the J gene end by 4 bases; junction bases not matched to a gene: 5. CDR1 is SGHTA and CDR2 is FQGTGA in the germline V gene. The CDR3 region is CASSLGQGPDTQYF. DNA for the CDR3: TGTGCCAGCAGCCTAGGACAGGGACCAGATACGCAGTATTTT.

The genes are TRBV7-2 and TRBJ1-2; D is unresolved. The CDR3 is made up of 14 amino acids. Germline loops: CDR1 SGHTA, CDR2 FQGNSA. V was pared by 1 base and J by 4 bases, with 10 bases between. CDR3 protein: CASSLGGRSYGYTF. The CDR3 region has the DNA TGTGCCAGCAGCTTAGGAGGGAGAAGCTATGGCTACACCTTC.

The chain has TRBV18 and TRBJ2-2; TRBD1 is a possible D gene (5 bases). V lost 3 bases and J 2 bases, leaving 10 bases between the germline ends. CDR3 length equals 15 residues. Germline values: CDR1 KGHSH, CDR2 LQKENI. The CDR3 sequence is CASSPLDSNTGELFF. The CDR3 DNA is TGTGCCAGCTCACCGCTCGACAGTAACACCGGGGAGCTGTTTTTT.

The CDR3 protein is CASSLDLETQYF. The CDR3 nucleotides are TGTGCCAGCAGCTTAGATCTGGAGACCCAGTACTTC. The genes are TRBV7-2 and TRBJ2-5, with D unclear. V was shortened by 1 base and J by 5 bases, with 5 bases between the two germline ends. The CDR3 extends over 12 amino acids. Germline CDR1 reads SGHTA; CDR2 reads FQGNSA.

V and J are TRBV19 and TRBJ1-1, with TRBD1 matching 7 bases. The CDR3 has 13 residues. Germline-derived CDR1 and CDR2 are LNHDA and SQIVND (reference sequence). The V gene end was trimmed by 6 bases and the J gene end by 5 bases; junction bases not matched to a gene: 6. The DNA for the CDR3 is TGTGCCAGTAGCCCCGACAGGGTTACTGAAGCTTTCTTT. Translated, it gives CASSPDRVTEAFF. The variable domain in full, with the rest retrieved from reference TRBV19 and TRBJ1-1, is DGGITQSPKYLFRKEGQNVTLSCEQNLNHDAMYWYRQDPGQGLRLIYYSQIVNDFQKGDIAEGYSVSREKKESFPLTVTSAQKNPTAFYLCASSPDRVTEAFFGQGTRLTVV.